Sequencing of this T cell receptor (beta chain) was carried out in a study of blood T cells in healthy people across ages. Overall study findings and caveats: Strongly correlated with naive T cell percentage was TCR beta diversity.

Those donating, healthy Caucasian individuals from Russia, were aged roughly 6 to 90. Germline CDR1 reads MNHNY; CDR2 reads SVGAGI (reference sequence). This CDR3 is 14 amino acids long. Trimming took 10 bases from V and 7 from J, leaving 22 bases between them. Primers used in a second PCR of roughly 7 to 12 cycles were a sample-barcoded 5' primer and a J-beta primer mix. Each cDNA molecule received a tag from a template-switch adaptor that had 12 random nucleotides. One entry per CDR3 protein, called by TCRdb with MiXCR from the 5' RACE reads. The sample lists about 900,000 distinct CDR3 sequences, 62% occurring once. Remarks on this clonotype: As yet, its antigen is unknown.

Source material: blood. The V gene is TRBV6-6, the J gene TRBJ1-2, with a possible D match to TRBD1 (6 bases). The TCR originated in a man under 40 in good health. CDR3 loop: CATPSRGGGPGYTF. CDR3 sequence (DNA): TGTGCCACCCCGTCGAGAGGGGGTGGGCCTGGCTACACCTTC.